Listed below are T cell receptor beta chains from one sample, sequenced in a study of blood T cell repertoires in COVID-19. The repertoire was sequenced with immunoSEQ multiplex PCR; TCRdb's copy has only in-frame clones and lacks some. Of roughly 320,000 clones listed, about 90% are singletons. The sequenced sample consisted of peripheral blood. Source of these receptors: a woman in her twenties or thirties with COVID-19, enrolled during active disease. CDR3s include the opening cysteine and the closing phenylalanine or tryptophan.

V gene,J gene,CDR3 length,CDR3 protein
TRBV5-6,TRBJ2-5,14,CASSSLSGGETQYF
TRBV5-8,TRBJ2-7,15,CASSFLGGDSYEQYF
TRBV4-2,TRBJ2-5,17,CASSPQRSGSYQETQYF
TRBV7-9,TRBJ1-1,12,CASSTGNTEAFF
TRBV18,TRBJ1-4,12,CASSPRNEKLFF
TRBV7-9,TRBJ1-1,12,CASSYPGQEAFF
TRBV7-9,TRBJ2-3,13,CASSLYLAVTQYF
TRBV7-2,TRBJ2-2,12,CASSSGTGELFF
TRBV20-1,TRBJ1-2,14,CSASTGPTSYGYTF
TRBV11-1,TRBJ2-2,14,CASCPGLNTGELFF
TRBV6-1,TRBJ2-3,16,CASSEALAGNTDTQYF
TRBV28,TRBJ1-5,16,CASIAGSIYSNQPQHF
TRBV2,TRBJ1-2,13,CASTEGQGGGYTF
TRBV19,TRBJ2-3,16,CASSIGDSRMTDTQYF
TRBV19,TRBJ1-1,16,CASSAVAGLWNTEAFF
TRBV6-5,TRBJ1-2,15,CASSYRTRGIGGYTF
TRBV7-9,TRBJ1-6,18,CASSIRGVGFSLDSPLHF
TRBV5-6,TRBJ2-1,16,CASSPLGLAGDNEQFF